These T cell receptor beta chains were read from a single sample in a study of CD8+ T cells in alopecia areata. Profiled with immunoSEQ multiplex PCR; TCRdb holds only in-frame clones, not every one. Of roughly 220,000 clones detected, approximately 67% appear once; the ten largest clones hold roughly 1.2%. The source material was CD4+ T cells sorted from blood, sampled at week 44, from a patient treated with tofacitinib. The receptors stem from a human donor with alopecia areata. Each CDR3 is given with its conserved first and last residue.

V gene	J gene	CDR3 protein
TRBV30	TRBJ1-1	CAWSDEGRAFF
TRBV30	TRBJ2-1	CAWSVSARGNEQFF
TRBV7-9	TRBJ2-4	CGAQLAKNIQYF
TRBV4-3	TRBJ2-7	CASSQLQGADEQYF
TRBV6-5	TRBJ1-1	CASNPEGLPKEAFF
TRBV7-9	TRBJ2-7	CATGAQTYEQYF
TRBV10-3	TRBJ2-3	CAISENRATDTQYF
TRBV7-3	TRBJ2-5	CASSQSTGYQETQYF
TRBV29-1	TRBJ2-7	CSVVGQGSYEQYF
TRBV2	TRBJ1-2	CARGQGNFYGYTF
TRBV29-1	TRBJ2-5	CSVERSGGGQETQYF
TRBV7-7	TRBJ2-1	CSVGGGNEQFF
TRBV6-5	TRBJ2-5	CASRPGTPKETQYF
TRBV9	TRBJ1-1	CASSVVREANTEAFF
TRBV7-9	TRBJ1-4	CASSLLLGDNEKLFF
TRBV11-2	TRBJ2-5	CASKSLTGKTQYF
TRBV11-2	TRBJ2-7	CASSLESVQYF
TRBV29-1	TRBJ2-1	CSVGGAISYNEQFF
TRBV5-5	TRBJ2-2	CASSRVAQGALTGELFF
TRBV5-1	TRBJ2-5	CASSFYSSETQYF
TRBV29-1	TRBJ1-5	CSVGRSNQPQHF
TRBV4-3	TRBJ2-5	CASSQDTSGGFDGETQYF
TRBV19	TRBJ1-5	CASSPRSGTGVSF
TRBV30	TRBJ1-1	CAWSALGQGFTEAFF
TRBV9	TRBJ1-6	CASSVGPNHYNSPLHF
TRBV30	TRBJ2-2	CAWNGLSQTGELFF
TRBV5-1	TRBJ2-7	CASATGTGAYEQYF
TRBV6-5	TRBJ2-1	CASRLGLAGGQFF
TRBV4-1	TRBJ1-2	CASSQDHSTRANYGYTF
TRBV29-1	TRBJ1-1	CSVEDLGRTGGATEAFF
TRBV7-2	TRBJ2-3	CASSLEAGGTDTQYF
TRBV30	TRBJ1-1	CAWSVRYWGAFF
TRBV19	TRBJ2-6	CASSVGANVLTF
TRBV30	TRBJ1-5	CAWSTAVNQPQHF
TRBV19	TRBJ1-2	CASSMSGEATGYTF
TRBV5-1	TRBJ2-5	CASSLGTGGQETQYF
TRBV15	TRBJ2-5	CATSRDLAQETQYF
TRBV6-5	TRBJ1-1	CASRHINTEAFF
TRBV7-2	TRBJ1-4	CASSQRRQAKLFF
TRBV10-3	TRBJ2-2	CAISTSGANTGELFF
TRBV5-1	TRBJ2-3	CANTGRSLTDTQYF
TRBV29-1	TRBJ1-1	CSANQQGNTEAFF
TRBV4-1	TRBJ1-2	CASSQDHTGGYTF